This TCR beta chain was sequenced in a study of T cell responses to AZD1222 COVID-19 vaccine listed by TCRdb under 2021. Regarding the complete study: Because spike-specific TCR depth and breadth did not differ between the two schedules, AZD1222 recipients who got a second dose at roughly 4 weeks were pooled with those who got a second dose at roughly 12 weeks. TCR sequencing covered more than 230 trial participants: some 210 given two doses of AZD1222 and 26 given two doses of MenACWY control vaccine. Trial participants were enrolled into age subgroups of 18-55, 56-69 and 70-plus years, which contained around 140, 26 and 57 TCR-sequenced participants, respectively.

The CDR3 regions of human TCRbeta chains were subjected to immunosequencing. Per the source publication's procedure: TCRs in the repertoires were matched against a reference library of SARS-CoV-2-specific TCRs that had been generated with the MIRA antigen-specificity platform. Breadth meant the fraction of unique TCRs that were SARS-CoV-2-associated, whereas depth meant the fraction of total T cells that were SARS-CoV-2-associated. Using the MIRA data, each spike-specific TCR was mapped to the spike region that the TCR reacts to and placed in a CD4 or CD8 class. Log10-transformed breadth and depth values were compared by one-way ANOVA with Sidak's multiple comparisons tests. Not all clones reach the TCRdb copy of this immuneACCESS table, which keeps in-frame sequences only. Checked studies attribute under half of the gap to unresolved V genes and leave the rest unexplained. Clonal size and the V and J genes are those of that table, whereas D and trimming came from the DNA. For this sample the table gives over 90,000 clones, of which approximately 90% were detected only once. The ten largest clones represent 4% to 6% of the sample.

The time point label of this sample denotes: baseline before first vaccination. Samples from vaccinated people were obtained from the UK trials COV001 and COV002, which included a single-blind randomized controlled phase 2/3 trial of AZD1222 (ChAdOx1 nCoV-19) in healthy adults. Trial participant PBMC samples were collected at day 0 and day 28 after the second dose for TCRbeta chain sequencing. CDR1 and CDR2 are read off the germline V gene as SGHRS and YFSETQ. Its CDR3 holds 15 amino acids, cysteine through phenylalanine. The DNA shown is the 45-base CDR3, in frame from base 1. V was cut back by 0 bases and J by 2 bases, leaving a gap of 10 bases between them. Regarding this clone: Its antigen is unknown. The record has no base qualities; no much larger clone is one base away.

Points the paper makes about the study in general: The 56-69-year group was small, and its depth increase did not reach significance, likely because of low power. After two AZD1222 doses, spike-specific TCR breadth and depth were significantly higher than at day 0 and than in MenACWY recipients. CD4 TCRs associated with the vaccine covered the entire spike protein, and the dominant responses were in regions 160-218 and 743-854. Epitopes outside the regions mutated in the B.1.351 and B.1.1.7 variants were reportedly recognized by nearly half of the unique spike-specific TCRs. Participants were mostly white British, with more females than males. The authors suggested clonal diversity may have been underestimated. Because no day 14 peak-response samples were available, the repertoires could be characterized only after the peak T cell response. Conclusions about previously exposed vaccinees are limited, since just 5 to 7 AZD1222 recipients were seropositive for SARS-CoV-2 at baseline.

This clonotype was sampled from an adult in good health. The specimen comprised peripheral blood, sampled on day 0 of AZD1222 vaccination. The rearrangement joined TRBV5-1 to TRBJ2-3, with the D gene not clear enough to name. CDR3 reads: CASSLGRGLTDTQYF. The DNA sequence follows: TGCGCCAGCAGCTTGGGCCGCGGCCTCACAGATACGCAGTATTTT.